Below are 9 T cell receptor beta chains sequenced from a single sample in a study of blood T cells in healthy people across ages. The second PCR ran about 6 to 12 cycles with a sample-barcoded 5' primer and J-beta primers. TCRdb itself ran the 5' RACE reads through MiXCR, one entry per CDR3 protein. The sample comprises 890,000 or so distinct CDR3 sequences, 62% of which are singletons, and roughly 25% rests with the top ten. Source material: blood. The receptors shown here come from a man aged 30 to 39 in good health.

Regarding this clonotype: Germline is not matched at one junction end, which may reflect a read error. The J gene is TRBJ1-2, the V gene TRBV29-1; D may be TRBD1 (5 bases). The CDR3 is 12 residues long. Germline CDR1 and CDR2: SQVTM and ANQGSEA. The CDR3 region has the DNA TGCAGTGTTGAGGGGCAGGGAAATGGCTACACCTTC. This sequence encodes CSVEGQGNGYTF.

V usage is TRBV7-2 and J usage is TRBJ1-2, with D hard to call. This CDR3 comprises 15 residues. V was shortened by 1 base and J by 4 bases, with 13 bases between the two germline ends. Germline V gene lookup returns CDR1 SGHTA and CDR2 FQGNSA. The CDR3 sequence: CASSLDSKGSYGYTF. The CDR3 DNA is TGTGCCAGCAGCTTAGACTCTAAGGGCTCCTATGGCTACACCTTC.

The gene calls are TRBV6-2 or TRBV6-3 and TRBJ1-6, with TRBD1 matching 7 bases. This CDR3 has 18 residues. J was trimmed by 0 bases and V by 9 bases; bases with no gene match: 14. The germline V gene encodes CDR1 MNHEY and CDR2 SVGEGT. The DNA for the CDR3 is TGTGCCAGTACGCGGGACAGCGATGTATACTCCTATAATTCACCCCTCCACTTT. This gives the protein CASTRDSDVYSYNSPLHF.

The V call is TRBV6-5, the J call TRBJ2-4; D is uncertain. Judging by the DNA end, TRBJ2-7 fits better; the J call may be wrong. This CDR3 region has 13 residues. In germline, CDR1 is MNHEY, CDR2 SVGAGI. In nucleotides, the CDR3 is TGTGCCAGCAGTCCACCGATCCGCCACGAGCAGTACTTC. Translating gives CASSPPIRHEQYF.

J is TRBJ2-1 and V is TRBV4-3; the match to TRBD2 covers 12 bases. The CDR3 runs to 15 residues. Germline V gene lookup returns CDR1 LGHNA and CDR2 YSLEER. Trimming took 4 bases from V and 9 from J; bases not matched to a gene: 7. The CDR3 loop reads CASSLLAGGQAEQFF. The CDR3 bases are TGCGCCAGCAGCCTCCTAGCGGGGGGGCAGGCTGAGCAGTTCTTC.

The chain employs TRBV4-2 and TRBJ2-7, with 7 positions matching TRBD1. The CDR3 runs to 14 residues. V was clipped by 0 bases and J by 2 bases; unmatched bases: 1. The germline gives CDR1 LGHNA, CDR2 YNFKEQ. CDR3 amino acids: CASSQEQGPYEQYF. The CDR3 DNA reads as TGTGCCAGCAGCCAAGAACAGGGGCCCTACGAGCAGTACTTC.

The chain recombines TRBV29-1 with TRBJ2-7; a possible D gene is TRBD1 (5 bases). The V gene's germline CDR1 is SQVTM and CDR2 ANQGSEA. The CDR3 is 14 amino acids. Between the trimmed V and J ends, which lost 1 base and 2 bases, there was a span of 12 bases. DNA for the CDR3: TGCAGCGTTGAAGGCAGGGCCGCACCCTACGAGCAGTACTTC. This translates into CSVEGRAAPYEQYF.

CDR3 nucleotides: TGTGCCAGCAGCGATAGCGGGGGGGACTACAATGAGCAGTTCTTC. Its translation is CASSDSGGDYNEQFF. This rearrangement joins TRBV9 to TRBJ2-1, with 11 bases lining up with TRBD2. Germline values: CDR1 SGDLS, CDR2 YYNGEE. V was pared by 3 bases and J by 3 bases, with 2 bases of the junction left unmatched. This CDR3 spans 15 amino acids.

V is TRBV6-2 or TRBV6-3 and J is TRBJ2-5, with TRBD1 matching over 8 bases. The DNA end is more similar to TRBJ2-7, so the J call may be wrong. CDR3 length equals 15 residues. Germline V gives CDR1 MNHEY, CDR2 SVGEGT. CDR3: CASSQLGTGLYEQYF. In nucleotides, the CDR3 is TGTGCCAGCAGCCAACTGGGGACAGGCTTATACGAGCAGTACTTC.